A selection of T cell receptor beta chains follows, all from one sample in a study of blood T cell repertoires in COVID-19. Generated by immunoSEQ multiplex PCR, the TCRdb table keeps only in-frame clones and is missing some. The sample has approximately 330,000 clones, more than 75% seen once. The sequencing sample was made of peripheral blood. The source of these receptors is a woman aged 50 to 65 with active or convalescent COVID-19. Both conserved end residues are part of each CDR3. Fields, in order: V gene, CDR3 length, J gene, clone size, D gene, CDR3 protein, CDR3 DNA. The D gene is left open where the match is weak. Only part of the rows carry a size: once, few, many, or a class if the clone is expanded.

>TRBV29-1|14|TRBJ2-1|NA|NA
CSVVAFYYYNEQFF
TGCAGCGTTGTAGCTTTCTATTACTACAATGAGCAGTTCTTC
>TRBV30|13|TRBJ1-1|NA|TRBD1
CAWTGQGNTEAFF
TGTGCCTGGACTGGACAGGGGAACACTGAAGCTTTCTTT
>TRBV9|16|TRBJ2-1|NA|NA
CASSSRGATSYNEQFF
TGTGCCAGCAGCTCTCGGGGGGCCACCTCCTACAATGAGCAGTTCTTC
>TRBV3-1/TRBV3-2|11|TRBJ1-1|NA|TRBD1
CASSRRDRVFF
TGTGCCAGCAGCCGCCGGGACAGGGTTTTCTTT
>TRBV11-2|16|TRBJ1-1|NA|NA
CASSLGHQGKDTEAFF
TGTGCCAGCAGCTTAGGACACCAGGGAAAGGACACTGAAGCTTTCTTT
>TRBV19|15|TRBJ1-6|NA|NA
CASSGREVVNSPLHF
TGTGCCAGTAGTGGAAGGGAGGTTGTAAATTCACCCCTCCACTTT
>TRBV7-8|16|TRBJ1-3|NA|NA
CASSLSQAYSGNTIYF
TGTGCCAGCAGCTTGAGTCAGGCATACTCTGGAAACACCATATATTTT
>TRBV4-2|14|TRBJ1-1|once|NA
CASSQVSVNTEAFF
TGTGCCAGCAGCCAAGTTTCTGTGAACACTGAAGCTTTCTTT
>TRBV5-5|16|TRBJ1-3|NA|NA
CASSHTTAASGNTIYF
TGTGCCAGCAGCCACACGACAGCAGCCTCTGGAAACACCATATATTTT
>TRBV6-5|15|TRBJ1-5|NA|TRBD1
CASSRQGKGNQPQHF
TGTGCCAGCAGCCGACAGGGCAAGGGCAATCAGCCCCAGCATTTT
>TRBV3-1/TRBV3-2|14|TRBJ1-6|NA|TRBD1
CASREGQANSPLHF
TGTGCCAGCAGGGAAGGACAGGCAAATTCACCCCTCCACTTT
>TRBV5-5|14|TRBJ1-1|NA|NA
CASLQGWSNTEAFF
TGTGCCAGCCTTCAGGGTTGGTCAAACACTGAAGCTTTCTTT
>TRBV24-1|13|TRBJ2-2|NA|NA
CATSRSGSGELFF
TGTGCCACCAGTCGTAGCGGCTCCGGGGAGCTGTTTTTT
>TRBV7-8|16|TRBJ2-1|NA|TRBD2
CASSPPGAGGYNEQFF
TGTGCCAGCAGCCCACCAGGAGCGGGGGGCTACAATGAGCAGTTCTTC
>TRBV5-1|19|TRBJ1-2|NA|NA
CASSLGSTRTPRGNYGYTF
TGCGCCAGCAGCTTGGGCTCAACGAGGACCCCAAGGGGTAACTATGGCTACACCTTC
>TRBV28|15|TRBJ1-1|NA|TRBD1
CASSFRGRGNTEAFF
TGTGCCAGCAGTTTCAGGGGGCGAGGGAACACTGAAGCTTTCTTT
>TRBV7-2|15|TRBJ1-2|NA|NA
CASSLAGTGNYGYTF
TGTGCCAGCAGCTTAGCGGGTACAGGGAACTATGGCTACACCTTC
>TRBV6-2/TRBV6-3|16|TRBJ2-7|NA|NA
CASSYPRGTTAYEQYF
TGTGCCAGCAGTTACCCGAGGGGGACTACGGCCTACGAGCAGTACTTC
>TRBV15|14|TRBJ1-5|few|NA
CATSIGQINQPQHF
TGTGCCACCAGCATAGGACAGATTAATCAGCCCCAGCATTTT
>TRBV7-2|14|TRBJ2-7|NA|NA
CASSSRNRVYEQYF
TGTGCCAGCAGCTCCCGTAACAGGGTTTACGAGCAGTACTTC
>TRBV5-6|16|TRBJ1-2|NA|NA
CASSFALRRLVYGYTF
TGTGCCAGCAGCTTTGCTCTAAGAAGACTGGTCTATGGCTACACCTTC
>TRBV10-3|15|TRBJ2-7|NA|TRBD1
CAISETGTGNYEQYF
TGTGCCATCAGTGAGACCGGGACAGGGAACTACGAGCAGTACTTC
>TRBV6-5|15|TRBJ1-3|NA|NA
CASTPPGSSGNTIYF
TGTGCCAGCACCCCCCCGGGGAGCTCTGGAAACACCATATATTTT
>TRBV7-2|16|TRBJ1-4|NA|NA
CASSSPGDGTNEKLFF
TGTGCCAGCAGCTCGCCAGGGGACGGAACTAATGAAAAACTGTTTTTT
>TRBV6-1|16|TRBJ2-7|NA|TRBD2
CASSDYGTSLTYEQYF
TGTGCCAGCAGTGACTACGGGACTAGCCTAACCTACGAGCAGTACTTC
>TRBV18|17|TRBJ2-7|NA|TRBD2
CASSPPGLAQSAYEQYF
TGTGCCAGCTCACCCCCGGGACTAGCGCAATCCGCCTACGAGCAGTACTTC
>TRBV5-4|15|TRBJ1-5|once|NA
CASSLGGTSNQPQHF
TGTGCCAGCAGCTTGGGAGGTACGAGCAATCAGCCCCAGCATTTT